The sequence of this T cell receptor (beta chain) was determined in a study of blood T cell repertoires in COVID-19. The overall study: Material from acute and convalescent COVID-19 was sourced from the United States, Italy and Spain. T cells, B-cell-depleted T cells, or PBMCs provided the cDNA or gDNA that served as material.

V shed 0 bases, J shed 5 bases, and the junction held 3 bases outside the gene matches. The CDR3 runs 15 residues. Germline V gene data show CDR1 as SGDLS and CDR2 as YYNGEE. Authors' analysis steps: Amplification with reference gene primers provided the estimates of nucleated cell counts. Assay: immunoSEQ multiplex PCR; the TCRdb copy retains only in-frame clones and omits some. V and J calls and clone size follow that table, whereas D and trimming were derived from the DNA. The sample contains around 80,000 clones, over 70% of which appear only once. The receptor was derived from a man older than 75 with acute or convalescent COVID-19. The rearrangement uses TRBV9 and TRBJ2-1, with TRBD1 matching 9 bases. The specimen was peripheral blood. CDR3 sequence (DNA): TGTGCCAGCAGCGTAGGGGACAGGGATAACAATGAGCAGTTCTTC. Translation gives CASSVGDRDNNEQFF.